A single sample gave rise to the 10 T cell receptor beta chains below, sequenced in a study of CD8+ T cells in alopecia areata. Once RNA had been extracted, it was reverse transcribed into cDNA to act as the sequencing template. Assay: immunoSEQ multiplex PCR; the TCRdb copy retains only in-frame clones and omits some. Here the sample spans 95,000 to 120,000 clones, almost 60% being singletons. Input material: CD8+ T cells sorted from blood. These receptors originate from a human donor in good health.

This clone appeared a few times. The chain couples TRBV7-6 to TRBJ2-7; 8 bases are a match to TRBD2. V lost 2 bases to trimming and J lost 6 bases; unmatched junction nucleotides: 3. The CDR3 sequence is 13 residues long. Germline-derived CDR1 and CDR2 are SGHVS and FNYEAQ. CDR3 in amino acids: CASSLSTSGEQYF. The CDR3 nucleotides read TGTGCCAGCAGCTTATCCACTAGCGGCGAGCAGTACTTC.

This clone appeared a few times. The CDR3 nucleotides are TGCGCCAGCAGCTTGCCGGATGCCGGGGAGCTGTTTTTT. Amino acid sequence: CASSLPDAGELFF. This chain uses TRBV5-1 with TRBJ2-2; D not resolved. Trimming left V 1 base short and J 6 bases short, with 7 bases between. Germline-derived CDR1 and CDR2 are SGHRS and YFSETQ. The CDR3 is 13 amino acids. The full variable domain, rest sourced from reference TRBV5-1 and TRBJ2-2, is KAGVTQTPRYLIKTRGQQVTLSCSPISGHRSVSWYQQTPGQGLQFLFEYFSETQRNKGNFPGRFSGRQFSNSRSEMNVSTLELGDSALYLCASSLPDAGELFFGEGSRLTVL.

J is TRBJ1-5 and V is TRBV19; D remains unclear. V lost 9 bases to trimming and J lost 11 bases, with 17 bases between them. The CDR3 length is 12 residues. Germline CDR1 reads LNHDA; CDR2 reads SQIVND (reference sequence). This CDR3 is CASNFHSESQHF. CDR3 DNA: TGTGCCAGCAATTTCCACAGTGAATCCCAGCATTTT.

This clone was seen ten or more times. The chain has TRBV6-6 and TRBJ2-2; D gene uncertain. The length of the CDR3 is 14 residues. V was trimmed by 0 bases and J by 6 bases, leaving 8 bases between them. CDR1 is MNHNY and CDR2 is SVGAGI in the germline V gene (reference sequence). The CDR3: CASSYSMSPGELFF. For the CDR3, the DNA is TGTGCCAGCAGTTACTCGATGAGCCCCGGGGAGCTGTTTTTT.

The chain combines TRBV5-6 with TRBJ2-3; weak D call: TRBD2 (6 bases). Trimming pared 6 bases from V and 3 bases from J, leaving 14 bases between. Germline V gives CDR1 SGHDT, CDR2 YYEEEE. The CDR3 totals 14 residues. This CDR3 reads CASTRLATTDTQYF. The CDR3 nucleotides read TGTGCCAGCACCCGGCTAGCGACAACAGATACGCAGTATTTT.

The chain links TRBV30 to TRBJ2-7, with 9 bases aligning to TRBD1. CDR1 and CDR2 (germline): GTSNPN, SVGIG (reference sequence). V shed 1 base, J shed 7 bases, and the junction held 5 bases outside the gene matches. The CDR3 is 13 amino acids. The CDR3 spells CAWSGGTGREQYF. The CDR3 DNA is TGTGCCTGGAGTGGGGGGACAGGGCGTGAGCAGTACTTC.

This chain joins TRBV4-2 and TRBJ2-7; no clear D. Germline V lookup: CDR1 LGHNA, CDR2 YNFKEQ. Trimming took 0 bases from V and 1 from J, leaving 10 bases between them. CDR3 length equals 15 residues. DNA for the CDR3: TGTGCCAGCAGCCAAGAAAGGCCCGGGTCCTACGAGCAGTACTTC. Translation: CASSQERPGSYEQYF.

The chain couples TRBV5-6 to TRBJ1-1, with 11 bases aligning to TRBD1. This CDR3 spans 14 amino acids. Germline trimming cut 3 bases from V and 4 bases from J; bases unmatched to any gene: 2. Germline CDR1 and CDR2: SGHDT and YYEEEE. Here the CDR3 DNA reads TGTGCCAGCAGCTCTGGGACAGGGGGCACTGAAGCTTTCTTT. Its translation: CASSSGTGGTEAFF.

The genes are TRBV5-1 and TRBJ2-7; 11 bases map to TRBD1. V lost 3 bases, J lost 7 bases, and 6 bases stayed unmatched. Looked up from germline, CDR1 is SGHRS and CDR2 is YFSETQ. The CDR3 sequence is 14 residues long. CDR3 coding DNA: TGCGCCAGCAGCTATGGACAGGGGGCTGGGGAGCAGTACTTC. Translated: CASSYGQGAGEQYF.

This clone was seen more than once but under ten times. V usage is TRBV5-6 and J usage is TRBJ1-2, with TRBD1 identical over 8 bases. The CDR3 has 13 residues. V lost 3 bases, J lost 3 bases, and 1 base stayed unmatched. Germline V CDR1 and CDR2: SGHDT, YYEEEE. The CDR3 here is CASSWGQDYGYTF. DNA for the CDR3: TGTGCCAGCAGCTGGGGACAGGACTATGGCTACACCTTC.